This T cell receptor (beta chain) was sequenced during a study of CXCR3-negative and CXCR3-positive naive CD8 T cells. To note about this clonotype: What it binds is not known.

This CDR3 has 13 amino acids. Germline CDR1 reads LNHDA; CDR2 reads SQIVND (reference sequence). Naive CD8+ T cells were CD45RO-CCR7+CD27+CD95-. Whole-study findings and limits: TRB CDR3s of CXCR3-positive naive cells were more hydrophobic than those of CXCR3-negative naive cells.

5' RACE that incorporated UMI labels was used to prepare the TRB cDNA libraries. TCRdb re-called the 5' RACE reads and catalogs CDR3 proteins one per entry, DNA excluded. The sample holds 150,000 or so distinct CDR3 sequences. The V call is TRBV19, the J call TRBJ1-2; there is no DNA to check the TCRdb D call of TRBD1. This clonotype originated in a human donor in good health. Some clones in this sample may be carry-over from other donors' samples. Material for sequencing was naive CXCR3+ CD8+ T cells from blood. Subset reported: CD45RO-CCR7+CD27+CD95- naive CD8+ T cells expressing CXCR3 (TNR3+). CDR3 sequence: CASSPRGHYGYTF.